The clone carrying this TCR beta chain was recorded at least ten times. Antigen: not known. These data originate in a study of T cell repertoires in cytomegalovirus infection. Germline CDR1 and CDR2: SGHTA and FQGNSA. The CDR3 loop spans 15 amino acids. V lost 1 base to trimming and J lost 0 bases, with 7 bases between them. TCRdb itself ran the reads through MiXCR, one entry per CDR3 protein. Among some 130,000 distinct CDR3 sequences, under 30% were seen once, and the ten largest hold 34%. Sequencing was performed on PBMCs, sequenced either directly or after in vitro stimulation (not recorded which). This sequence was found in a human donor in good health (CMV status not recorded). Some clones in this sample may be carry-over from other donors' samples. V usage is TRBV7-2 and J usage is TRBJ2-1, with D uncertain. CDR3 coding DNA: TGTGCCAGCAGCTTAGAGAAGAGCTCCTACAATGAGCAGTTCTTC. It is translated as CASSLEKSSYNEQFF.